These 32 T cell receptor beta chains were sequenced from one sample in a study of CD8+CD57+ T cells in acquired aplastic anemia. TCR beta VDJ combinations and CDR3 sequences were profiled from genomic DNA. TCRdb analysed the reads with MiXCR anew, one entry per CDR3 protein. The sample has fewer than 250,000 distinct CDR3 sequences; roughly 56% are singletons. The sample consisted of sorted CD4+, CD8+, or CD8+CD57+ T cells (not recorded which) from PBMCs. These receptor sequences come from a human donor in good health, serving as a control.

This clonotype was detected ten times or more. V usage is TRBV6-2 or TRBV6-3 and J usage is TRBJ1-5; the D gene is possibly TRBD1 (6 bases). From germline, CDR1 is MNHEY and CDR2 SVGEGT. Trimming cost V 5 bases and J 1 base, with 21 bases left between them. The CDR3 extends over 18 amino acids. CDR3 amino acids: CASSKPRTDRFSNQPQHF. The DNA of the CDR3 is TGTGCCAGCAGTAAACCTCGGACAGACCGATTCAGCAATCAGCCCCAGCATTTT.

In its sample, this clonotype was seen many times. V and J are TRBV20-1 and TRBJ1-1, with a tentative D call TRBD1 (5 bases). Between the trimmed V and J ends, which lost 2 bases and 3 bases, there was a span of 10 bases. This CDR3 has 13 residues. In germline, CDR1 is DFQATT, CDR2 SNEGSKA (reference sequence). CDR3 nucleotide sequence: TGCAGTGCTAGACAGGGTGGAGACACTGAAGCTTTCTTT. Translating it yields CSARQGGDTEAFF.

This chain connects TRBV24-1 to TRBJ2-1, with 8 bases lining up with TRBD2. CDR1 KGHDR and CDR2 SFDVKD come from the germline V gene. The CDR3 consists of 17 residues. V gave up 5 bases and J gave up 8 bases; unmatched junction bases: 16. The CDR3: CATSAAGLGGSKDEQFF. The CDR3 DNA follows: TGTGCCACCAGTGCCGCGGGACTAGGAGGATCCAAGGATGAGCAGTTCTTC.

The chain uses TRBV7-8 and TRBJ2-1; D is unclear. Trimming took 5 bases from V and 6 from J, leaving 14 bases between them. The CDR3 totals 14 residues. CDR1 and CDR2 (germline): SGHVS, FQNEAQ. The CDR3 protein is CASSLRSLVNEQFF. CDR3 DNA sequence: TGTGCCAGCAGCCTCCGTAGCCTTGTCAATGAGCAGTTCTTC.

The chain's CDR3 is CASSLGLSGASDTQYF. CDR3 DNA: TGTGCCAGCAGCTTAGGACTTAGCGGGGCATCAGATACGCAGTATTTT. This chain links TRBV7-3 with TRBJ2-3; 8 bases align to TRBD2. Looked up from germline, CDR1 is SGHTA and CDR2 is FQGTGA. This CDR3 comprises 16 residues. V trimming: 2 bases; J trimming: 4 bases; junction bases outside the gene matches: 8.

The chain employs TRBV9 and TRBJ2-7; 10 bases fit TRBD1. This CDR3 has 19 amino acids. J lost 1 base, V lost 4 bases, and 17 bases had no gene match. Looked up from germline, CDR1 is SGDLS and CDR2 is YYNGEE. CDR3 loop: CASSPLRDRGNQRSYEQYF. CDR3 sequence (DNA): TGTGCCAGCAGCCCACTCCGGGACAGGGGCAATCAGAGGTCCTACGAGCAGTACTTC.

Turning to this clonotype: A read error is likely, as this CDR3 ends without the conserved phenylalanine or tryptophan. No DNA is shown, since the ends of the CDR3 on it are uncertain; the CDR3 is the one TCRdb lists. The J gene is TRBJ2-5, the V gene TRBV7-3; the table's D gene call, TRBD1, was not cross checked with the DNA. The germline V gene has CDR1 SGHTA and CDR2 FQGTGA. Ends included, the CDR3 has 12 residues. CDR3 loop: CASSLTGTGWSL.

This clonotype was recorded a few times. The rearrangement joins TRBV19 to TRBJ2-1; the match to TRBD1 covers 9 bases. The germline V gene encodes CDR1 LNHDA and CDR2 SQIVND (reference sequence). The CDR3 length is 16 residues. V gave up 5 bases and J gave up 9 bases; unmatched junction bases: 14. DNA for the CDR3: TGTGCCAGTAGTGTAACAGGGGGCGCCGTGGCAAGTGAGCAGTTCTTC. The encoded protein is CASSVTGGAVASEQFF.

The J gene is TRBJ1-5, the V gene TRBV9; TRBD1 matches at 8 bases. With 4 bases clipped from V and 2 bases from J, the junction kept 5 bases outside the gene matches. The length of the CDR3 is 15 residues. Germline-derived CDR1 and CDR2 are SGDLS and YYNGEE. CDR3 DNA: TGTGCCAGCAGCCCACAGGGGGGAGGCAATCAGCCCCAGCATTTT. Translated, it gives CASSPQGGGNQPQHF.

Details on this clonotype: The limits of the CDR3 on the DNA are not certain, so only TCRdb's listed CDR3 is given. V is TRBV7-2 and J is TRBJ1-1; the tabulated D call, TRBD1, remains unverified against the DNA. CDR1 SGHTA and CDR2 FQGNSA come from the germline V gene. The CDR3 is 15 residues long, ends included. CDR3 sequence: CASSLAQGWGTGAFF.

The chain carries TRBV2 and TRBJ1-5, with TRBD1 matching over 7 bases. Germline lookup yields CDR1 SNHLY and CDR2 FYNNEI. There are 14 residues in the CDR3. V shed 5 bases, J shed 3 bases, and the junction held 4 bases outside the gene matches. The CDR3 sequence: CASSKTGFNQPQHF. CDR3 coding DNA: TGTGCCAGCAGTAAGACAGGGTTCAATCAGCCCCAGCATTTT.

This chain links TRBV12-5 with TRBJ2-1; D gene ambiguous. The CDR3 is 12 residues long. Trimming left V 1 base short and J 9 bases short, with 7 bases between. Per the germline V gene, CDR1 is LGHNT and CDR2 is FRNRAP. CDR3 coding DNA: TGTGCTAGTGGTTTGGGGCAGGTTGAGCAGTTCTTC. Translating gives CASGLGQVEQFF.

The CDR3 spells CASSQSIGDLHF. CDR3 in DNA: TGTGCCAGCAGCCAGAGTATTGGTGACCTCCACTTT. V and J are TRBV7-9 and TRBJ1-6, with D hard to call. The CDR3 is 12 amino acids. CDR1 is SEHNR, CDR2 FQNEAQ, per germline (reference sequence). V shed 5 bases and J shed 15 bases, with 14 bases lying between them.

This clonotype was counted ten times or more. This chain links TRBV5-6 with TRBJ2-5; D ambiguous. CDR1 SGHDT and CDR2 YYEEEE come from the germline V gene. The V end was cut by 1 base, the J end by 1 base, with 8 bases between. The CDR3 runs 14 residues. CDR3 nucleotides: TGTGCCAGCAGCTTGTACGGAAGCCAAGAGACCCAGTACTTC. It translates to CASSLYGSQETQYF.

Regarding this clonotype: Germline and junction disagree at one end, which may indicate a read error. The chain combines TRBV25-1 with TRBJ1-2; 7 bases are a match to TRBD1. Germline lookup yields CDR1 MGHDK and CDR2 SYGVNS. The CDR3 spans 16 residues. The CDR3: CASSPSLYRGSSGYTF. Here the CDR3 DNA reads TGCGCCAGCAGCCCAAGCCTCTACAGGGGATCGTCTGGCTACACCTTC.

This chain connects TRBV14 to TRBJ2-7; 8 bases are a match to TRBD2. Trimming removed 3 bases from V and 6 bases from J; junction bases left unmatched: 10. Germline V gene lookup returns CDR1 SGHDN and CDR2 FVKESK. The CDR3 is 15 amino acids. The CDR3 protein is CASSQVTGGPAEQYF. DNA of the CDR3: TGTGCCAGCAGCCAGGTAACGGGGGGGCCAGCCGAGCAGTACTTC.

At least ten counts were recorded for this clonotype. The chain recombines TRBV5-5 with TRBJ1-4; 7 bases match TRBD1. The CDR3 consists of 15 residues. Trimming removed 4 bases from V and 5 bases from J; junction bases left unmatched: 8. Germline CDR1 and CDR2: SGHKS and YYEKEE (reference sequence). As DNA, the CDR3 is TGTGCCAGCAGCGATGGGACAGTTAAGAATGAAAAACTGTTTTTT. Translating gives CASSDGTVKNEKLFF.

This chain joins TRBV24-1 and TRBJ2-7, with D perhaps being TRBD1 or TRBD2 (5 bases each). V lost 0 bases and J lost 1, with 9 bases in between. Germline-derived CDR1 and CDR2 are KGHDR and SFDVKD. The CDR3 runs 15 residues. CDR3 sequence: CATSDLRDGSYEQYF. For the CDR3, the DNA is TGTGCCACCAGTGATTTGCGGGACGGGTCCTACGAGCAGTACTTC.

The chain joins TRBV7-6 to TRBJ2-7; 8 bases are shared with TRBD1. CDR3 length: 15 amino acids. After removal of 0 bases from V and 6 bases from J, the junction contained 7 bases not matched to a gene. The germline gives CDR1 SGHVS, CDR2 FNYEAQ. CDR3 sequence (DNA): TGTGCCAGCAGCTTAGCGACGGGACAGGATTCCGAGCAGTACTTC. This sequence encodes CASSLATGQDSEQYF.

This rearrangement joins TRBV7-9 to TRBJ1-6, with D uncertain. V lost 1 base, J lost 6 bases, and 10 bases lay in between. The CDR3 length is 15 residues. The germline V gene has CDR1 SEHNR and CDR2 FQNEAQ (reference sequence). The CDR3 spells CASSLGGRSNSPLHF. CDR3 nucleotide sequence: TGTGCCAGCAGCTTAGGGGGTAGGTCTAATTCACCCCTCCACTTT.

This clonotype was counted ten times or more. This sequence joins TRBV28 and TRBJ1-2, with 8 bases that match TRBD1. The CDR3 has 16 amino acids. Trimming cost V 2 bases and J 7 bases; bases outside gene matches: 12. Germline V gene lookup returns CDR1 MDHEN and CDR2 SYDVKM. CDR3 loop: CASSLTLPQGAGGYTF. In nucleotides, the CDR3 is TGTGCCAGCAGTTTAACTTTGCCTCAGGGGGCGGGTGGCTACACCTTC.

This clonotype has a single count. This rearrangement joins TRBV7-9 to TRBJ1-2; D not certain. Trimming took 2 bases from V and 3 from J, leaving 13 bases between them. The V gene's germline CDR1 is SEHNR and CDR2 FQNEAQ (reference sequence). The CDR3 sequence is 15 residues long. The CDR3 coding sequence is TGTGCCAGCAGCTTATCGGTCGACGGCTACTATGGCTACACCTTC. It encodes CASSLSVDGYYGYTF.

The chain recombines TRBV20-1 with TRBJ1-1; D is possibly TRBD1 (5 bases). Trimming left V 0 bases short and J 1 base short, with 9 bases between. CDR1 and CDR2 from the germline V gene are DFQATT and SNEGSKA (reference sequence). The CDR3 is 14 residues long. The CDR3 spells CSARERTGNTEAFF. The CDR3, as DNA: TGCAGTGCTAGAGAACGCACAGGGAACACTGAAGCTTTCTTT.

The CDR3 sequence is CAISETGAYEQYF. Here the CDR3 DNA reads TGTGCCATCAGTGAGACAGGCGCCTACGAGCAGTACTTC. This chain uses TRBV10-3 with TRBJ2-7, with D perhaps matching TRBD1 (5 bases). Looked up from germline, CDR1 is ENHRY and CDR2 is SYGVKD. V was cut by 2 bases and J by 2 bases, with 7 bases left in between. The CDR3 sequence is 13 residues long.

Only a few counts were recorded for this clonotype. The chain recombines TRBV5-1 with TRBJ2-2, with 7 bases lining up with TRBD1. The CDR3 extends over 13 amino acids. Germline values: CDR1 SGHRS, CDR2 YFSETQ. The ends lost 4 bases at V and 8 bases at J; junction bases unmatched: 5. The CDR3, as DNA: TGCGCCAGCAGCCCTAAGGGACAGGGGGAGCTGTTTTTT. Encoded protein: CASSPKGQGELFF.

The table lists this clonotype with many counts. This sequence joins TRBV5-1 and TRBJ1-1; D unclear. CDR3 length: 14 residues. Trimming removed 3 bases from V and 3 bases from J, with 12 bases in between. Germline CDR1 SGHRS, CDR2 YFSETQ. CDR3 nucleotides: TGCGCCAGCAGCTCTTGGGGTGGGGACACTGAAGCTTTCTTT. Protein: CASSSWGGDTEAFF.

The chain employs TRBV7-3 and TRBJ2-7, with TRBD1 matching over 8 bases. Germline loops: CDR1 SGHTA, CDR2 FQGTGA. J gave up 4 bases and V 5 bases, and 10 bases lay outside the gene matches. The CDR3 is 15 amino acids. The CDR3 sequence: CASSTRTGFIYEQYF. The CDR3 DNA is TGTGCCAGCAGCACTAGGACAGGGTTCATTTACGAGCAGTACTTC.

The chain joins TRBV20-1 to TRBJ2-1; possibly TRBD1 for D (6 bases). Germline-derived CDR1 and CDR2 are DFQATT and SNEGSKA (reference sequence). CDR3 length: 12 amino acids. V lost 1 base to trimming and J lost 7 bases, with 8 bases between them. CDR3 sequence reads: CSARGGLNEQFF. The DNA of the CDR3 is TGCAGTGCTAGAGGGGGGCTGAATGAGCAGTTCTTC.

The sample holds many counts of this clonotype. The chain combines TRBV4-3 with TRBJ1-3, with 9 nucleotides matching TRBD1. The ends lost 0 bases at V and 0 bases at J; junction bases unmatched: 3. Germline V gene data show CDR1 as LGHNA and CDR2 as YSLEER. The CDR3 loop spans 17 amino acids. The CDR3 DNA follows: TGCGCCAGCAGCCAAGAGGGACAGGGAAGCTCTGGAAACACCATATATTTT. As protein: CASSQEGQGSSGNTIYF.

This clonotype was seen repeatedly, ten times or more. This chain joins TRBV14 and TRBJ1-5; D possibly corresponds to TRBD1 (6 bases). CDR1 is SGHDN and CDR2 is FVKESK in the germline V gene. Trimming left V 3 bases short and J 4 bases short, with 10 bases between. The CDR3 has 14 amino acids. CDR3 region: CASSQGGANQPQHF. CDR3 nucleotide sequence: TGTGCCAGCAGCCAGGGGGGGGCGAATCAGCCCCAGCATTTT.

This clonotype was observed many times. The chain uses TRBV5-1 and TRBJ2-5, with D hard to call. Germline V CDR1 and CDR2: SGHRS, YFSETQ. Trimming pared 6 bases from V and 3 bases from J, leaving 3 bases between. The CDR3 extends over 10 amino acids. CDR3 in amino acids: CASNEETQYF. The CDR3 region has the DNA TGCGCCAGCAACGAAGAGACCCAGTACTTC.

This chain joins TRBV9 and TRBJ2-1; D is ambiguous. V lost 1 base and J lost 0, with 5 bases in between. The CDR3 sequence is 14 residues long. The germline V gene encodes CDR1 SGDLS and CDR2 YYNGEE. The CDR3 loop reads CASSVLPSYNEQFF. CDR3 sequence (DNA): TGTGCCAGCAGCGTACTGCCCTCCTACAATGAGCAGTTCTTC.